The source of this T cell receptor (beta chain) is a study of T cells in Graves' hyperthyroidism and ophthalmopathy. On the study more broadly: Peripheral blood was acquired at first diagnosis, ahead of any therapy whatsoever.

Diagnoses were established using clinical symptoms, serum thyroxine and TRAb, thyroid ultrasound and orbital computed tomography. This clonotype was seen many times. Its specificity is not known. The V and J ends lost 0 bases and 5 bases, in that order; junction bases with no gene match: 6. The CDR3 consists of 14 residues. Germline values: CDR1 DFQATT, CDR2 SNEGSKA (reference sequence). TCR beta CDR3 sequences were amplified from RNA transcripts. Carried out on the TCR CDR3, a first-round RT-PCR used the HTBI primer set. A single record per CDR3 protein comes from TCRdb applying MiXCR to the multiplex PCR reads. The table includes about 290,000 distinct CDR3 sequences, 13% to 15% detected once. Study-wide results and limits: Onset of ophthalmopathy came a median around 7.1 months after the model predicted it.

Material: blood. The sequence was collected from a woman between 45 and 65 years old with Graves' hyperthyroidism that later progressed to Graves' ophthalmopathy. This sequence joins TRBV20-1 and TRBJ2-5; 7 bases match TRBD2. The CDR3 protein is CSARDAAGRETQYF. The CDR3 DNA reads TGCAGTGCTAGAGACGCAGCGGGACGGGAGACCCAGTACTTC.